The present entry profiles one TCR beta chain with its context. Its antigen remains unknown. The authors sequenced TCR beta from blood CD8+ and CD4+ T cells. Trimming stripped 5 bases from V and 10 bases from J, with 11 bases between. CDR3 size: 11 residues. This entry belongs to a study of CD8 T cells in Susac syndrome. A quantity of about 0.45 to 1 ug RNA underwent reverse transcription using random hexamers. TCRdb fed the immunoSEQ multiplex PCR reads into MiXCR, producing one record per CDR3 protein. The sample holds 150,000 to 200,000 distinct CDR3 sequences, approximately 96% seen once. Study findings and constraints: As the study acknowledged, the number of individuals who were part of its TCR sequencing and HLA analysis was relatively small.

Material for sequencing was CD4+ T cells from PBMCs. The V gene is TRBV12-3 or TRBV12-4, the J gene TRBJ1-1, with unresolved D. The TCR originated in a human donor with Susac syndrome. CDR3 residues: CASSGTVVAFF. The CDR3 nucleotides read TGTGCCAGCAGTGGAACAGTAGTAGCTTTCTTT.